The 7 T cell receptor beta chains below come from one sample, sequenced in a study of shared clonotypes between healthy human individuals. The naive CD8 population came from CD45RO-negative cells selected for CCR7, without terminally differentiated effector memory CD45RA+ cells. Clones were read by immunoSEQ multiplex PCR, and TCRdb kept only the in-frame ones, dropping some. The table lists 600,000 or so clones, around 96% of them singletons. Sequenced material: naive CD8+ T cells sorted from blood. The receptors were gathered from a woman aged 25-40 years in good health.

The chain recombines TRBV9 with TRBJ2-1; 7 bases are a match to TRBD2. J was trimmed by 2 bases and V by 0 bases; bases with no gene match: 2. There are 15 residues in the CDR3. Germline values: CDR1 SGDLS, CDR2 YYNGEE. The CDR3 DNA sequence: TGTGCCAGCAGCGTAGGGGACTACACCTACAATGAGCAGTTCTTC. It is translated as CASSVGDYTYNEQFF.

As for this clone: The junction does not match germline at one end; this may be a read error. The chain uses TRBV20-1 and TRBJ2-1; 8 bases are a match to TRBD2. The length of the CDR3 is 8 residues. The germline V gene encodes CDR1 DFQATT and CDR2 SNEGSKA (reference sequence). The CDR3, as DNA: TGCAGTGCGGGACTAGGGGTCTTC. Translating it yields CSAGLGVF.

The genes are TRBV29-1 and TRBJ1-1; 12 bases align to TRBD1. The CDR3 has 16 amino acids. Germline V gene sequence: CDR1 SQVTM, CDR2 ANQGSEA. The ends lost 0 bases at V and 10 bases at J; junction bases unmatched: 12. CDR3 in amino acids: CSVEDRGQGATRGAFF. The CDR3 bases are TGCAGCGTTGAAGATCGGGGACAGGGGGCTACTCGTGGAGCTTTCTTT.

The rearrangement joins TRBV2 to TRBJ2-2; 11 nucleotides agree with TRBD2. The CDR3 totals 16 residues. V was pared by 4 bases and J by 2 bases, with 3 bases of the junction left unmatched. Germline V gene data show CDR1 as SNHLY and CDR2 as FYNNEI. The CDR3 DNA sequence: TGTGCCAGCAGTGGACTAGCGGGGCTAAACACCGGGGAGCTGTTTTTT. Its protein product is CASSGLAGLNTGELFF. The complete variable domain, with remaining parts taken from reference TRBV2 and TRBJ2-2, reads EPEVTQTPSHQVTQMGQEVILRCVPISNHLYFYWYRQILGQKVEFLVSFYNNEISEKSEIFDDQFSVERPDGSNFTLKIRSTKLEDSAMYFCASSGLAGLNTGELFFGEGSRLTVL.

The chain couples TRBV5-1 to TRBJ2-3; D gene unclear. Per the germline V gene, CDR1 is SGHRS and CDR2 is YFSETQ. The CDR3 has 13 amino acids. Trimming removed 1 base at V and 1 base at J, with 4 bases between. The CDR3 nucleotides read TGCGCCAGCAGCTTGTCACGCACAGATACGCAGTATTTT. Protein: CASSLSRTDTQYF.

The genes are TRBV5-1 and TRBJ1-1, with D uncertain. The CDR3 is 14 amino acids. V was pared by 4 bases and J by 1 base, with 11 bases between. CDR1 SGHRS and CDR2 YFSETQ come from the germline V gene. The CDR3 here is CASSPQGPNTEAFF. The CDR3 DNA sequence: TGCGCCAGCAGCCCCCAAGGCCCGAACACTGAAGCTTTCTTT.

The chain joins TRBV28 to TRBJ2-5; no reliable D call. Germline-derived CDR1 and CDR2 are MDHEN and SYDVKM. This CDR3 comprises 14 residues. V gave up 2 bases and J gave up 5 bases, with 12 bases separating them. The CDR3 sequence: CASSLSLVGETQYF. The CDR3 bases are TGTGCCAGCAGTTTAAGTTTAGTAGGCGAGACCCAGTACTTC.